The next 25 T cell receptor beta chains were all read from a single sample in a study of blood T cell repertoires in COVID-19. Method: immunoSEQ multiplex PCR; TCRdb's copy keeps in-frame clones and lacks some. This sample carries around 250,000 clones, roughly 80% of them seen once, and the ten largest clones take around 5%. The sequenced sample was PBMCs or T cells enriched from blood (not recorded which). The source of these receptors is a man aged 35-49 years who had been exposed to COVID-19.

The chain employs TRBV6-5 and TRBJ2-1; 9 nucleotides align to TRBD1. With 6 bases clipped from V and 7 bases from J, the junction kept 7 bases outside the gene matches. This CDR3 comprises 14 residues. Germline V gives CDR1 MNHEY, CDR2 SVGAGI. The CDR3 nucleotides are TGTGCCAGCAGCCGGACAGGGGCCGGTAATGAGCAGTTCTTC. Amino acids: CASSRTGAGNEQFF.

A few counts support this clone. This chain's CDR3 is CASSVGLVDEQYF. The DNA for the CDR3 is TGTGCCAGCAGCGTCGGACTAGTAGACGAGCAGTACTTC. The chain links TRBV9 to TRBJ2-7; 7 nucleotides match TRBD2. The CDR3 covers 13 residues. Germline V gene data show CDR1 as SGDLS and CDR2 as YYNGEE. The junction had 4 bases not matched to a gene; V was cut back by 2 bases and J by 5 bases. The variable domain in full, completed from reference TRBV9 and TRBJ2-7, reads DSGVTQTPKHLITATGQRVTLRCSPRSGDLSVYWYQQSLDQGLQFLIQYYNGEERAKGNILERFSAQQFPDLHSELNLSSLELGDSALYFCASSVGLVDEQYFGPGTRLTVT.

The J gene is TRBJ2-6, the V gene TRBV3-1 (or the pseudogene TRBV3-2); 12 nucleotides match TRBD2. V trimming: 0 bases; J trimming: 0 bases; junction bases outside the gene matches: 9. Germline V gene data show CDR1 as LGHDT and CDR2 as YNNKEL (reference sequence). CDR3 size: 21 residues. CDR3 sequence (DNA): TGTGCCAGCAGCCAAGATCAGCTAGCGGGAGGGGGGAGCTCTGGGGCCAACGTCCTGACTTTC. It is translated as CASSQDQLAGGGSSGANVLTF.

V gene TRBV2 combines with J gene TRBJ1-6; weak D call: TRBD1 (6 bases). V was clipped by 8 bases and J by 5 bases, with 19 bases between them. Germline V gene lookup returns CDR1 SNHLY and CDR2 FYNNEI. This CDR3 is 16 amino acids long. CDR3 nucleotide sequence: TGTGCCAGCCTCCTGGGGGCAGGGAATGATAATTCACCCCTCCACTTT. Translated: CASLLGAGNDNSPLHF.

The chain has TRBV20-1 and TRBJ1-4; tentative D call: TRBD1 (6 bases). V lost 3 bases and J lost 5, with 16 bases in between. Germline V gene sequence: CDR1 DFQATT, CDR2 SNEGSKA (reference sequence). The CDR3 sequence is 15 residues long. The CDR3 nucleotides are TGCAGTGCTAGTGCGGGGGCGGGGGCCAATGAAAAACTGTTTTTT. This encodes CSASAGAGANEKLFF.

This chain joins TRBV7-9 and TRBJ1-2, with 11 bases lining up with TRBD1. The junction had 6 bases not matched to a gene; V was cut back by 5 bases and J by 7 bases. The length of the CDR3 is 14 residues. Per the germline V gene, CDR1 is SEHNR and CDR2 is FQNEAQ (reference sequence). CDR3 sequence: CASSRDRGSRGYTF. The CDR3 DNA follows: TGTGCCAGCAGCCGGGACAGGGGGTCTCGTGGCTACACCTTC.

CDR3: CASRTGPENEQFF. CDR3 DNA: TGTGCCAGCAGGACAGGGCCCGAGAATGAGCAGTTCTTC. J is TRBJ2-1 and V is TRBV2; 7 nucleotides line up with TRBD1. This CDR3 is 13 amino acids long. CDR1 SNHLY and CDR2 FYNNEI come from the germline V gene. The junction had 6 bases not matched to a gene; V was cut back by 6 bases and J by 7 bases.

The chain carries TRBV2 and TRBJ2-2; TRBD1 matches 8 bases. CDR1 and CDR2 from the germline V gene are SNHLY and FYNNEI. The CDR3 is 16 amino acids. V lost 4 bases to trimming and J lost 1 base; unmatched junction nucleotides: 5. CDR3 DNA sequence: TGTGCCAGCAGTGGGCAGGGGGCCGTGAACACCGGGGAGCTGTTTTTT. Translation: CASSGQGAVNTGELFF.

The rearrangement joins TRBV7-9 to TRBJ2-2; tentative D call: TRBD2 (5 bases). The length of the CDR3 is 12 residues. CDR1 and CDR2 (germline): SEHNR, FQNEAQ (reference sequence). Trimming removed 11 bases from V and 1 base from J, with 8 bases in between. CDR3 sequence reads: CAWTVNTGELFF. In nucleotides, the CDR3 is TGTGCCTGGACTGTGAACACCGGGGAGCTGTTTTTT.

The V and J genes are TRBV6-5 and TRBJ2-5; 8 nucleotides match TRBD2. The length of the CDR3 is 15 residues. Germline lookup yields CDR1 MNHEY and CDR2 SVGAGI. With 5 bases clipped from V and 5 bases from J, the junction kept 10 bases outside the gene matches. The CDR3 loop reads CASSRAGGVEETQYF. The CDR3 DNA sequence: TGTGCCAGCAGTCGGGCGGGAGGTGTGGAGGAGACCCAGTACTTC.

The rearrangement uses TRBV7-8 and TRBJ2-7; no clear D. Trimming removed 5 bases from V and 1 base from J, with 12 bases in between. This CDR3 contains 14 residues. Looked up from germline, CDR1 is SGHVS and CDR2 is FQNEAQ. In nucleotides, the CDR3 is TGTGCCAGCAGCCTCCTGGTCCAGTCCTACGAGCAGTACTTC. Translated: CASSLLVQSYEQYF.

This chain connects TRBV6-5 to TRBJ2-5; tentatively, D is TRBD1 (5 bases). Germline CDR1 MNHEY, CDR2 SVGAGI. Trimming removed 6 bases from V and 7 bases from J, with 9 bases in between. CDR3 length: 11 residues. CDR3 protein: CASSGTGTQYF. The DNA for the CDR3 is TGTGCCAGCAGCGGAACAGGGACCCAGTACTTC.

The sample holds many counts of this clone. The chain couples TRBV9 to TRBJ1-5, with 10 bases aligning to TRBD1. CDR1 and CDR2 from the germline V gene are SGDLS and YYNGEE. The CDR3 consists of 14 residues. V dropped 3 bases and J dropped 5; count of bases not matched to a gene: 2. This CDR3 is CASSGQGADQPQHF. Written as DNA, the CDR3 is TGTGCCAGCAGCGGACAGGGGGCTGATCAGCCCCAGCATTTT.

The J gene is TRBJ2-1, the V gene TRBV5-1; 8 bases fit TRBD2. CDR3 length equals 16 residues. Germline V gene data show CDR1 as SGHRS and CDR2 as YFSETQ. Unmatched junction bases numbered 12, after V lost 4 bases and J lost 6 bases. CDR3 coding DNA: TGCGCCAGCAGCCACGGGAGGGCCTCCGAATCCAATGAGCAGTTCTTC. It is translated as CASSHGRASESNEQFF. The full variable domain, completed using reference TRBV5-1 and TRBJ2-1, is KAGVTQTPRYLIKTRGQQVTLSCSPISGHRSVSWYQQTPGQGLQFLFEYFSETQRNKGNFPGRFSGRQFSNSRSEMNVSTLELGDSALYLCASSHGRASESNEQFFGPGTRLTVL.

The chain joins TRBV5-1 to TRBJ2-2; 8 bases align to TRBD1. The CDR3 is made up of 14 amino acids. The junction had 10 bases not matched to a gene; V was cut back by 7 bases and J by 8 bases. From germline, CDR1 is SGHRS and CDR2 YFSETQ. CDR3 sequence reads: CASEPQGARGELFF. Written as DNA, the CDR3 is TGCGCCAGCGAACCCCAGGGGGCGCGTGGGGAGCTGTTTTTT.

The chain is built from TRBV6-5 and TRBJ2-1; D gene uncertain. Per the germline V gene, CDR1 is MNHEY and CDR2 is SVGAGI. The CDR3 length is 14 residues. V gave up 10 bases and J gave up 0 bases, with 13 bases separating them. The CDR3 loop reads CATTDFSSYNEQFF. In DNA, the CDR3 is TGTGCCACCACAGATTTCAGCTCCTACAATGAGCAGTTCTTC.

The chain is built from TRBV29-1 and TRBJ2-7, with TRBD2 matching 7 bases. The length of the CDR3 is 17 residues. V shed 0 bases and J 3 bases; nucleotides not matched to a gene: 14. Per germline, CDR1 SQVTM and CDR2 ANQGSEA. CDR3 protein: CSVEDLSRSGNYYEQYF. CDR3 sequence (DNA): TGCAGCGTTGAAGATCTGAGTCGGAGCGGGAATTACTACGAGCAGTACTTC.

CDR3 region: CASGLPWYGAGELFF. As DNA, the CDR3 is TGTGCTAGTGGTTTGCCCTGGTACGGAGCCGGGGAGCTGTTTTTT. The J gene is TRBJ2-2, the V gene TRBV12-5, with D uncertain. Germline CDR1 LGHNT, CDR2 FRNRAP. Deletions cut 2 bases from V and 6 bases from J, with 13 bases between. The length of the CDR3 is 15 residues.

This clone appeared once. The chain carries TRBV5-6 and TRBJ2-7; TRBD1 matches 8 bases. V gave up 2 bases and J gave up 4 bases; unmatched junction bases: 5. This CDR3 contains 14 residues. Germline CDR1 is SGHDT and CDR2 is YYEEEE. The DNA of the CDR3 is TGTGCCAGCAGCTTCGGACAGGGCGGGTACGAGCAGTACTTC. As protein: CASSFGQGGYEQYF.

The rearrangement joins TRBV24-1 to TRBJ2-1; TRBD1 agrees at 7 bases. Germline V gives CDR1 KGHDR, CDR2 SFDVKD. This CDR3 has 16 residues. J was trimmed by 4 bases and V by 4 bases; bases with no gene match: 9. The CDR3: CATSDPQGRTYNEQFF. The CDR3 DNA sequence: TGTGCCACCAGTGACCCACAGGGGAGAACTTACAATGAGCAGTTCTTC.

The rearrangement uses TRBV7-8 and TRBJ2-7, with D perhaps TRBD1 (5 bases). This CDR3 is built from 14 residues. V gave up 1 base and J gave up 5 bases, with 12 bases separating them. Germline CDR1 and CDR2: SGHVS and FQNEAQ. In DNA, the CDR3 is TGTGCCAGCAGCTTAGAGTACCAGGGTAACGAGCAGTACTTC. Translating gives CASSLEYQGNEQYF.

The chain combines TRBV19 with TRBJ1-1, with TRBD1 matching 9 bases. Germline CDR1 is LNHDA and CDR2 is SQIVND (reference sequence). V was pared by 7 bases and J by 7 bases, with 7 bases of the junction left unmatched. The CDR3 loop spans 13 amino acids. Here the CDR3 DNA reads TGTGCCAGTAAGAAACAGGGGGCCCATGAAGCTTTCTTT. As protein: CASKKQGAHEAFF. Complete variable domain (other parts from reference TRBV19 and TRBJ1-1): DGGITQSPKYLFRKEGQNVTLSCEQNLNHDAMYWYRQDPGQGLRLIYYSQIVNDFQKGDIAEGYSVSREKKESFPLTVTSAQKNPTAFYLCASKKQGAHEAFFGQGTRLTVV.

V is TRBV7-6 and J is TRBJ2-1; D perhaps matches TRBD2 (5 bases). This CDR3 is 15 amino acids long. CDR1 is SGHVS, CDR2 FNYEAQ, per germline. Trimming took 5 bases from V and 4 from J, leaving 15 bases between them. As DNA, the CDR3 is TGTGCCAGCAGCCACACGGAGCGGAGATACAATGAGCAGTTCTTC. It codes for CASSHTERRYNEQFF.

This rearrangement joins TRBV29-1 to TRBJ1-2; D is possibly TRBD1 (5 bases). This CDR3 has 12 amino acids. The germline CDR1 and CDR2 sequences are SQVTM and ANQGSEA. Deletions cut 5 bases from V and 6 bases from J, with 13 bases between. The CDR3 DNA reads as TGCAGCGTTCTTCAGGGTGTTGATGGCTACACCTTC. It yields the protein CSVLQGVDGYTF.

V gene TRBV11-2 combines with J gene TRBJ2-2, with 10 positions matching TRBD2. V shed 2 bases and J 6 bases; nucleotides not matched to a gene: 3. In germline, CDR1 is SGHAT, CDR2 FQNNGV. The CDR3 is made up of 15 amino acids. The CDR3 spells CASSLRLAGAGELFF. In DNA form, the CDR3 reads TGTGCCAGCAGCTTAAGGCTAGCGGGAGCCGGGGAGCTGTTTTTT.